This T cell receptor beta chain was obtained from a study of blood T cell repertoires in COVID-19. Under the authors' procedure: Estimation of nucleated cell counts was performed using reference gene primer amplification. Generated by immunoSEQ multiplex PCR, the TCRdb table keeps only in-frame clones and is missing some. The V and J calls and clone size are taken from that table; D and trimming were inferred from the DNA. Of 120,000 or so clones in the sample, roughly 80% were seen once. Trimming cost V 6 bases and J 5 bases; bases outside gene matches: 3. CDR3 length equals 13 residues. Looked up from germline, CDR1 is MNHEY and CDR2 is SVGAGI.

The sequenced sample was peripheral blood. The V and J genes are TRBV6-5 and TRBJ2-2; TRBD1 matches at 7 bases. This receptor was taken from a man between 50 and 59 years old with acute or convalescent COVID-19. The CDR3 DNA reads TGTGCCAGCAGACGGGACAGTACCGGGGAGCTGTTTTTT. Translated: CASRRDSTGELFF.